What follows describes a single T cell receptor beta chain. Its antigen is still unknown. Germline assignment: CDR1 SGHRS and CDR2 YFSETQ. The V and J ends lost 1 base and 0 bases, in that order; junction bases with no gene match: 4. This CDR3 contains 16 residues. The data were obtained in a study of post-analysis software for immune sequencing data. Overall study context: Both relapsing-remitting and secondary progressive multiple sclerosis featured among the disease courses, as did progressive-relapsing multiple sclerosis.

Regarding the study as a whole: The study found significantly lower normalized Chao1 diversity in multiple sclerosis patients than in controls. Clustering by F measure revealed strong co-clustering among samples prepared together in one batch. Included in a set of several TRBV segments more frequent in patients than controls were TRBV5-6, TRBV5-1 and TRBV20-1.

Incorporated into the TCR beta cDNA libraries were unique molecular identifiers, which served to reduce PCR and sequencing biases. T cells numbering roughly 1 to 10 million yielded roughly 0.5 million cDNA molecules. TCRdb analysed the PCR reads with MiXCR anew, one entry per CDR3 protein. The sample has hundreds of thousands of distinct CDR3 sequences, 59% seen once. This sequence originates from a girl aged 2 to 10 with multiple sclerosis. V is TRBV5-1 and J is TRBJ2-7; 10 nucleotides match TRBD2. The sequencing sample was made of blood. The chain's CDR3 is CASSLPGTSASYEQYF. DNA for the CDR3: TGCGCCAGCAGCTTGCCCGGGACTAGCGCCTCCTACGAGCAGTACTTC. Full variable domain (rest looked up from reference TRBV5-1 and TRBJ2-7): KAGVTQTPRYLIKTRGQQVTLSCSPISGHRSVSWYQQTPGQGLQFLFEYFSETQRNKGNFPGRFSGRQFSNSRSEMNVSTLELGDSALYLCASSLPGTSASYEQYFGPGTRLTVT.